The clone carrying this T cell receptor (beta chain) was found once. Each participant's cohort was designated according to participant-reported clinical history. The sample originates from a study of blood T cell repertoires in COVID-19. Study overall: Sites across the United States, Italy and Spain contributed samples from acute and convalescent COVID-19. T cells, B-cell-depleted T cells, or PBMCs supplied cDNA or gDNA.

With 3 bases removed from V and 8 bases from J, the gap between germline ends came to 11 bases. This CDR3 has 13 residues. Germline values: CDR1 KGHSH, CDR2 LQKENI. TCRdb's table, derived via immunoSEQ multiplex PCR, lists solely in-frame clones and lacks some. The sample includes fewer than 300,000 clones, roughly 88% seen only once; the top ten take 2% to 2.5%. Sequencing input: PBMCs or T cells enriched from blood (not recorded which). The clonotype comes from a woman in her thirties or forties with acute COVID-19. The chain joins TRBV18 to TRBJ2-1, with a weak D call TRBD1 (5 bases). The CDR3 DNA reads TGTGCCAGCTCACCGCAGGGTTTACATGAGCAGTTCTTC. It codes for CASSPQGLHEQFF.